This T cell receptor beta chain came from a study of vaccination effects on CD4 cells after COVID-19. About the research overall: BNT162b2 vaccine or mRNA-1273 vaccine was given to participants in two doses. Study-wide results and limits: Among infection- and vaccine-induced clones, marked clonal contraction occurred late after vaccination. Of the vaccine-induced clones from healthy vaccinees, merely 1 of 255 recognized common cold coronaviruses as well.

Using immunoSEQ multiplex PCR, the repertoire was profiled, and TCRdb retains in-frame clones only, with some absent. The data show approximately 30,000 clones, approximately 68% seen once. Germline loops: CDR1 SGHAT, CDR2 FQNNGV. The CDR3 has 11 residues. Deletions cut 6 bases from V and 3 bases from J, with 6 bases between. A word on this clone: What it binds is not known.

With the ViraFEST assay, the study expanded antigen-specific CD4+ T cells using viral peptide pools, then sequenced them. A 10-day culture period preceded the isolation of CD4+ T cells. Fewer than 2.5 million PBMC were seeded per well and grown in the presence of roughly 10 IU/ml IL-2 and about 10 ug/ml peptides. The receptor's source is a human donor who received a COVID-19 vaccine. The sequences come from CD4+ T cells from PBMCs cultured with HCoV-229E spike peptides, collected before COVID-19 vaccination. The chain carries TRBV11-2 and TRBJ2-7, with no clear D. For the CDR3, the DNA is TGTGCCAGCAGTCGAAGCTACGAGCAGTACTTC. Its translation is CASSRSYEQYF.